The present T cell receptor (beta chain) was sequenced within a study of cytomegalovirus exposure and HLA in healthy donors (dated by TCRdb to the late 2010s). At the level of the whole study: An earlier analysis of approximately 590 of the donors reported roughly 270 Gb of sequence data and roughly 100 million unique TCR beta sequences from about 200 million T cells. An earlier analysis of 587 of the donors used high-throughput TCR beta sequencing to judge whether each TCR beta V gene segment behaved as functional or pseudogenic. To study patterns of TCR occurrence, a later analysis re-analyzed previously published TCR beta repertoires from around 700 donors and added high-resolution HLA genotyping. Of the 398 genotyped donors, 81% fell in the genetic ancestry cluster associated with self-reported Caucasian donors. A later genetic analysis took genome-wide SNP genotypes for about three fifths of the 666 donors and used that subset as a discovery cohort. The study profiled the T cell repertoires of more than 500 subjects by immunosequencing and related them to cytomegalovirus serostatus. An early release covering 500 to 750 HLA-typed donors comprised approximately 300 gigabases of sequencing data and 85 million or so unique TCR sequences. To predict cytomegalovirus infection status, the study combined high-throughput TCR immunosequencing, statistical association of individual TCRs with disease status, and machine learning. Every discovery cohort repertoire had been produced on one sequencing platform. Across some 400 genotyped donors of the cohort, an average of approximately 200,000 unique TCR beta nucleotide sequences per donor were sequenced, and roughly a sixth of those sequences were non-productive. Rather than drawing on any new phenotypic data, the later analysis identified candidate immune exposures from TCR beta sequences and the way those sequences occurred across donors. Donor age, sex, ethnicity and CMV serostatus were collected together with the repertoire data. A handful of DR-DQ haplotypes were handled as single units for association and clustering because linkage in the cohort was strong. HLA typing included class I and class II loci at four-digit resolution. The study aimed to test whether signatures of past pathogen exposure could be identified by cataloging public T cell receptors. A separate validation cohort of 100 to 150 different subjects was used in addition to the roughly 700-subject first cohort. The number of typed donors differed by locus: about 620-640 for A, B, C, DRB1 and DQB1; 522 for DQA1; 606 for DPA1; and some 430 for DPB1. What the research found in general, with its limitations: Because the 87-base-pair reads could not distinguish some IMGT-functional V segments, including TRBV6-2 and TRBV6-3, those segments were excluded. The classifier was reported to diagnose cytomegalovirus status with high specificity and sensitivity in both the original and validation cohorts. In a later analysis, some 17,000 TCR beta sequences were associated with specific HLA alleles at a false discovery rate of 0.05. A group of highly shared sequence variants was considered likely to be a technical artifact of the sequencing pipeline. Compared with equally common non-associated chains, HLA-associated TCR beta chains in a later analysis were more clonally expanded and had lower generation probabilities. Compared with the roughly 700-donor mean, donors in an Asian-associated ancestry cluster had fewer N-insertions in productive TCRs, according to a later genetic analysis. Presence/absence analyses assumed roughly uniform sequencing depth across donors, an assumption that may not hold. In the study, approximately 160 TCR beta chains were listed as associated with cytomegalovirus. Because HLA typing was missing for some donors at each locus, association tests included only the typed subset. In a later analysis, TCR association rates were found to vary across HLA loci, with the most associated TCRs seen for DRB1 alleles and the fewest for HLA-C alleles. A further reported finding was that TCR beta sequences accurately predicted the HLA-A and HLA-B alleles for most subjects in the first cohort. Correlated functional status among segregating V segments might be attributable to linkage disequilibrium, but an unknown experimental factor could not be ruled out. According to a later analysis, most CMV-associated TCR beta chains appeared to be HLA-restricted, and the HLA associations seemed to be driven largely by CMV exposure. The earlier analysis of almost 600 of the donors excluded roughly 17 rarely observed V segments, including chromosome 9 orphons, because counts were too low. An earlier analysis of 587 of the donors showed that most TCR beta V segments appeared in productive rearrangements either about 87% or about 30% of the time, which broadly matched IMGT annotations. This cohort had only TCR beta chains sequenced, and the lack of alpha or paired-chain data limited which features could be detected. When HLA alleles, especially DR and DQ, strongly co-occurred, TCR associations were difficult to assign to individual alleles. For the cohort, immune exposure information was limited to CMV serostatus. In a later genetic analysis, a missense DCLRE1C variant was associated with V-gene and J-gene trimming of TCR beta chains, and the association was replicated in an independent cohort. Most TCR sequences were observed very rarely across donors, whereas some public TCRs were present in many individuals. It was suggested by the authors that the approach could potentially be generalized to other disease states and immunological phenotypes. A few of the identified cytomegalovirus-associated TCR beta chains were confirmed in vitro to be specific for cytomegalovirus antigens. Several of the top co-occurrence clusters appeared to be linked to parvovirus B19, influenza, CMV and Epstein-Barr virus, according to a later analysis.

The cohort was made up of approximately 670 healthy bone marrow donors. All cohort members were sampled while nominally healthy, although unrecorded immune exposures were likely present. The donor was CMV seronegative and was included in the group of 352 seronegative cohort members. A peripheral blood sample was provided by each donor, and peripheral blood mononuclear cells were used for TCR beta sequencing. Genomic DNA extraction from the blood cell samples was performed with the Qiagen DNeasy Blood Extraction Kit. Library construction relied on the immunoSEQ multiplex PCR assay. For the multiplex PCR, a mixture combining 60 forward primers for TCR Vbeta segments and 13 reverse primers for TCR Jbeta segments was used. Amplification of the CDR3 region of rearranged TCR beta genes was performed with a multiplex PCR assay on genomic DNA. Amplified TCR beta libraries were sequenced as 87-base-pair reads on the Illumina HiSeq System. The authors processed their data as follows. Across the 500 to 850 repertoires, a later analysis counted roughly 84 million unique TCR beta chains, roughly 11 million of which were shared by at least two donors. A nearest-neighbor algorithm error-corrected the raw reads and collapsed the reads into unique sequences, merging closely related sequences to remove PCR and sequencing errors. CDR3 sequences were aligned to IMGT reference sequences to assign V, D and J gene segments. Each retained sequence needed at least a six-nucleotide match to both a V gene segment and a J gene segment. Rearrangements were classified as productive when the CDR3 lacked stop codons and remained in frame with V and J, and all other rearrangements were classified as non-productive. Following IMGT convention, CDR3 was defined as the stretch from the second conserved V-encoded cysteine up to the conserved J-encoded phenylalanine. The earlier analysis of about 500 of the donors excluded sequences that lacked an unambiguous match to a single V gene segment. In an earlier analysis of 450 to 700 of the donors, V segments were called functional above 56.7% productive rearrangements and were called segregating when the between-donor standard deviation exceeded 5%. To diagnose cytomegalovirus status from the catalog of TCR beta chain sequences, a statistical classification framework was built. V and J gene assignment, in a later analysis, came from comparing TCR nucleotide sequences with IMGT/GENE-DB human TR gene sequences. Using the TCRdist pipeline, a later analysis assigned CDR3 sequences along with most-parsimonious VDJ recombination scenarios. In a later analysis, each TCR beta chain was defined by its CDR3 amino acid sequence together with its V-gene family, and reads lacking a unique V-gene family were excluded. As a way to deal with suspected cross-contamination and a sequencing artifact, a later analysis dropped 640 or so nucleotide sequences that were highly shared and had low generation probability. In a later analysis, a clonal expansion index for each public chain was calculated from normalized within-repertoire ranks of inferred template counts. A later analysis computed generation probabilities with a VDJ recombination model fitted to out-of-frame rearrangements, and checked the results against IGoR. In a later analysis, TCR-TCR, TCR-HLA and TCR-CMV co-occurrence was scored with hypergeometric tests, and a repertoire-size bias correction was applied to TCR pairs. A later analysis estimated false discovery rates by permuting HLA or CMV assignments 20 times. In a later analysis, co-occurring TCRs were grouped with DBSCAN, and TCRdist sequence similarity was added when clustering was performed within HLA-allele-positive subsets. Repertoires with fewer than 30,000 or more than 120,000 public chains, plus five repertoires with anomalous nucleotide sharing, were excluded from co-occurrence clustering. TCRdb took this table from immuneACCESS and kept in-frame rearrangements with V and J called. Such tables lack part of the clones; where checked against another copy, unresolved V genes explain under half of the gap, and the rest is unexplained. For V, J and clone size, that table is used; D and trimming come from the DNA. The table for this sample lists 100,000 to 150,000 clones; roughly four fifths of them were counted only once. The biggest ten clones account for under 3% of the sample.

This clone was seen only once. What antigen it recognizes has not been identified. Base qualities are missing; no much larger clone stands one base away. V sheds 4 bases and J sheds 2 bases, leaving 8 bases between their ends. The CDR3 has 13 amino acids, counting the end cysteine and phenylalanine. The retained sequence is limited to the CDR3, 39 bases, with the frame set at the first base. The germline V gene yields SGHAT for CDR1 and FQNNGV for CDR2. The chain couples TRBV11-2 to TRBJ1-2; the best D guess is TRBD1, with 5 bases matching. This clonotype was obtained from a boy between 2 and 10 years old in good health and CMV-seronegative. Sequenced material: PBMCs. The DNA is as follows: TGTGCCAGCAGCTCGACAGAAAACTATGGCTACACCTTC. The encoded protein is CASSSTENYGYTF.